The T cell receptor (beta chain) under discussion was sequenced for a study of T cell changes during pregnancy in multiple sclerosis. This CDR3 is built from 14 residues. J was trimmed by 6 bases and V by 8 bases; bases with no gene match: 11. Germline-derived CDR1 and CDR2 are ENHRY and SYGVKD. TCRdb's copy holds only in-frame clones and misses some; the assay was immunoSEQ multiplex PCR. The table includes about 30,000 clones, approximately 94% detected once. The sequenced sample was CD4+ T cells from peripheral blood mononuclear cells, obtained after pregnancy. This sequence joins TRBV10-3 and TRBJ2-3; TRBD2 matches 7 bases. The sequence was obtained from a female donor with multiple sclerosis, enrolled in a pregnancy study. The CDR3 protein is CAIGPAGVTDTQYF. The CDR3 nucleotides read TGTGCCATCGGTCCCGCGGGAGTAACGGATACGCAGTATTTT.